The 4 T cell receptor beta chains below were found in one sample sequenced in a study of CD8+ T cells in alopecia areata. The study sorted pooled cutaneous lymph node cells by CD4, CD8alpha, NKG2D, NKG2ACE and other markers. RNA extraction was followed by reverse transcription into cDNA, which acted as the sequencing template. Profiling relied on immunoSEQ multiplex PCR, and the TCRdb table lists in-frame clones only, not all of them. This sample has 15,000 to 20,000 clones, each found more than once. Sequencing input: CD8+ T cells sorted from a lymph node. All receptors derive from a C3H/HeJ mouse with alopecia areata. The mouse line has the MHC haplotype H2-k.

Notes on this clone: Any gene name here is a mouse gene name. The DNA ends 4 residues before the CDR3 does, and the rest of the CDR3 is filled in from the germline J gene. This rearrangement joins TRBV16 to TRBJ1-4; D gene unclear. The CDR3 is 13 residues long. Trimming cost V 0 bases and J 5 bases, with 4 bases left between them. In germline, CDR1 is SGHSA, CDR2 FRNQAP. The CDR3 sequence is CASSLEQNERLFF. The CDR3 DNA, read in part, is TGTGCAAGCAGCTTAGAACAAAACGAA.

This clone was detected ten times or more. Gene names and germline match the mouse. Partial CDR3 DNA: TGTGCCAGCAGTGATCAGGGGACCTATGCT. It specifies CASSDQGTYA. The full CDR3 is CASSDQGTYAEQFF. This chain links TRBV13-3 with TRBJ2-1, with a weak D call TRBD1 (6 bases). Coverage ceases 4 residues before the CDR3 finishes, and the germline J gene fills in the end. V dropped 1 base and J dropped 3 bases, with 8 bases sitting between them. Looked up from germline, CDR1 is NNHDY and CDR2 is SYVADS. The CDR3 runs 14 residues.

In this sample, this clone turned up a few times. Mouse gene names apply. The CDR3 end falls 4 residues outside the read, so it is completed with the germline J gene. The gene calls are TRBV31 and TRBJ1-2; no reliable D call. Per germline, CDR1 GKSSPN and CDR2 SITVG. The V end lost 3 bases, the J end lost 0 bases, and 8 bases lay between the germline ends. The CDR3 is 13 residues long. The CDR3 spells CAWSLNTNSDYTF. The sequenced CDR3 bases are TGTGCCTGGAGCCTCAACACAAACTCC.

This clone has just a few counts. Gene names denote mouse genes. The read is 4 residues too short to cover the CDR3 end, so that end is filled in from the germline J gene. The V and J genes are TRBV1 and TRBJ2-4, with 9 bases identical to TRBD2. The J segment lost 3 bases and the V segment lost 0 bases, leaving 7 bases of the junction unmatched. Germline V gives CDR1 NSQYPW, CDR2 LRSPGD (reference sequence). The CDR3 contains 17 residues. CDR3 DNA (partial): TGCACCTGCAGTGCAGATTTGGGGGGGCGCTGGCAAAAC. Translating it yields CTCSADLGGRWQN. Given in full, the CDR3 is CTCSADLGGRWQNTLYF.